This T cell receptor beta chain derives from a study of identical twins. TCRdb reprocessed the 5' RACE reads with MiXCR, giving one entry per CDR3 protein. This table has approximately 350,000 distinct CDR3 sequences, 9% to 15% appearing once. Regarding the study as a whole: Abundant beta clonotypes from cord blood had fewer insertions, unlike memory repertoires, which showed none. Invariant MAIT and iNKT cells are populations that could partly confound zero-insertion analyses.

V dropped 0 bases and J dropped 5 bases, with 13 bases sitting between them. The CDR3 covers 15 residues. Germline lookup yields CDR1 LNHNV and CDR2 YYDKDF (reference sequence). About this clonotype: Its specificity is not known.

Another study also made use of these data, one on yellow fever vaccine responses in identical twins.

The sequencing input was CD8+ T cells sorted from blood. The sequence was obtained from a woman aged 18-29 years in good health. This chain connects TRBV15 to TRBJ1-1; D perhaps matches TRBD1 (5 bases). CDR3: CATSRDGQGLTEAFF. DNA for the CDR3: TGTGCCACCAGCAGAGATGGGCAGGGTTTGACTGAAGCTTTCTTT.